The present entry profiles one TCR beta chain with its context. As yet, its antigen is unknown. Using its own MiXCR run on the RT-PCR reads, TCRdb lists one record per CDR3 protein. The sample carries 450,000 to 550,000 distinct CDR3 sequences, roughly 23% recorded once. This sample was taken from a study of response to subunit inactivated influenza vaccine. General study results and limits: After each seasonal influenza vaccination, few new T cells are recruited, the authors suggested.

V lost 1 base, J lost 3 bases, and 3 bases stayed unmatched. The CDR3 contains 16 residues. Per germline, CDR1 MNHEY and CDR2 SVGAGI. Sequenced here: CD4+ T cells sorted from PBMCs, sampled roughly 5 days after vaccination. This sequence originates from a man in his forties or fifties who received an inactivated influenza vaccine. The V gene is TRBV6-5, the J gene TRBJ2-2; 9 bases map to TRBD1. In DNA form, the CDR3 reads TGTGCCAGCAGTTACTTTGACAGGGGGGACACCGGGGAGCTGTTTTTT. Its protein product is CASSYFDRGDTGELFF.